This TCR beta chain was observed in a study of shared clonotypes between healthy human individuals. As for the study in general: Aged between 18 and 49, the donors were a couple of women and a few men.

Points from the study as a whole: With few donors, the genetic and exposure-history diversity represented was limited.

For this clone: Its cognate antigen is unknown. Other DNA sequences of this sample code for an identical CDR3.

Measured with immunoSEQ multiplex PCR; TCRdb has only the in-frame clones, and not every one. The sample holds 2 million to 2.5 million clones; approximately 96% are singletons and the top ten take roughly 0.13%. The CDR3 is made up of 14 amino acids. Germline CDR1 and CDR2: SEHNR and FQNEAQ (reference sequence). Trimming at V came to 5 bases and at J to 6 bases, leaving 3 bases not matched to a gene. The sample consisted of naive CD4+ T cells sorted from blood. Subset in this sample: CD45RA+ positively selected. The chain joins TRBV7-9 to TRBJ1-6; 8 bases match TRBD1. This TCR was recovered from a man between 18 and 35 years old in good health. The CDR3: CASSLDRGNSPLHF. Written as DNA, the CDR3 is TGTGCCAGCAGCCTTGACAGGGGTAATTCACCCCTCCACTTT.